This T cell receptor (beta chain) was identified in a study of blood T cell repertoires in COVID-19. Germline V gene lookup returns CDR1 LNHDA and CDR2 SQIVND (reference sequence). The CDR3 length is 12 residues. The V and J ends lost 10 bases and 6 bases, in that order; junction bases with no gene match: 3. The protocol was immunoSEQ multiplex PCR, while the TCRdb copy is restricted to in-frame clones and leaves out a portion. The sample comprises tens of thousands of clones, roughly 95% of which are singletons, and about 4.7% rests with the top ten. The sequencing sample was made of peripheral blood. The sequence derives from a human donor with active COVID-19. The donor label of this sample is uncertain. The chain joins TRBV19 to TRBJ1-6; 7 bases agree with TRBD1. CDR3 nucleotide sequence: TGTGCCACTCGACAGGGTAATTCACCCCTCCACTTT. Translating it yields CATRQGNSPLHF.